The present entry profiles one TCR beta chain with its context. Its antigen is not identified. Repertoires were generated with immunoSEQ multiplex PCR, while TCRdb's copy carries only in-frame clones and drops some. This table holds thousands of clones, more than 65% found once. This CDR3 contains 16 residues. V lost 4 bases, J lost 4 bases, and 6 bases stayed unmatched. Germline-derived CDR1 and CDR2 are SGHRS and YFSETQ. The sample is drawn from a study of lymphopenia after photon versus proton radiotherapy. Study-wide points: Photon-treated patients lost naive T cells and TCR diversity; proton-treated stayed stable. Oligoclonal CD8+ Temra expansion after nadir drove photon patients' diversity drop.

This TCR derives from a man under 40 with gastric cancer. The chain employs TRBV5-1 and TRBJ2-2, with 11 positions matching TRBD1. The sample was peripheral blood, taken from a patient treated with photon-based radiotherapy. DNA of the CDR3: TGCGCCAGCAGCCTCGGACAGGGGGCGGCCACCGGGGAGCTGTTTTTT. Encoded protein: CASSLGQGAATGELFF.